The 29 T cell receptor beta chains presented below share a single source sample, sequenced in a study of T cells after yellow fever vaccination. Each CDR3 protein gets one entry after TCRdb re-called the 5' RACE reads with MiXCR. Of 350,000 to 450,000 distinct CDR3 sequences in the sample, around 20% were seen once. Sequenced material: PBMCs, taken before the yellow fever booster vaccination. These receptors were taken from a man aged 18 to 29 who received the YFV17D yellow fever vaccine.

There are a few counts of this clonotype. The gene calls are TRBV6-5 and TRBJ1-6; D call uncertain. The CDR3 runs 13 residues. Trimming stripped 4 bases from V and 6 bases from J, with 7 bases between. The germline gives CDR1 MNHEY, CDR2 SVGAGI. In nucleotides, the CDR3 is TGTGCCAGCAGTTTAAGCGGTAATTCACCCCTCCACTTT. Translating it yields CASSLSGNSPLHF.

The rearrangement uses TRBV6-5 and TRBJ1-2; 7 nucleotides align to TRBD1. V was pared by 6 bases and J by 6 bases, with 7 bases of the junction left unmatched. The CDR3 consists of 13 residues. Looked up from germline, CDR1 is MNHEY and CDR2 is SVGAGI. The CDR3 coding sequence is TGTGCCAGCAGACAGACAGGGAAGGATGGCTACACCTTC. Its translation is CASRQTGKDGYTF.

The chain is built from TRBV6-5 and TRBJ1-6, with 11 bases matching TRBD1. Per germline, CDR1 MNHEY and CDR2 SVGAGI. Losses at the gene ends were 0 bases for V and 10 bases for J; bases not matched to a gene: 8. The CDR3 has 17 amino acids. The CDR3 is CASSYSSGTGGLSPLHF. The DNA for the CDR3 is TGTGCCAGCAGTTACTCATCTGGGACAGGGGGGTTATCACCCCTCCACTTT.

The V and J genes are TRBV12-3 or TRBV12-4 and TRBJ2-3; 12 bases agree with TRBD1. V trimming: 5 bases; J trimming: 6 bases; junction bases outside the gene matches: 6. The CDR3 is 15 amino acids. Written as DNA, the CDR3 is TGTGCCAGCAGTCCGGGACAGGGGGCTGGGGATACGCAGTATTTT. This sequence encodes CASSPGQGAGDTQYF.

The chain combines TRBV20-1 with TRBJ2-1; TRBD2 matches at 11 bases. The ends lost 5 bases at V and 3 bases at J; junction bases unmatched: 9. The CDR3 loop spans 16 amino acids. In germline, CDR1 is DFQATT, CDR2 SNEGSKA (reference sequence). The CDR3 nucleotides are TGCAGTGCTCGATCCGCTAGCGGGGGGCTCTACAATGAGCAGTTCTTC. It is translated as CSARSASGGLYNEQFF.

Only a few counts were recorded for this clonotype. This chain links TRBV15 with TRBJ1-3; 9 bases align to TRBD1. The V gene's germline CDR1 is LNHNV and CDR2 YYDKDF (reference sequence). With V trimmed by 0 bases and J by 8 bases, 5 bases remained unmatched. The CDR3 covers 15 residues. The CDR3, as DNA: TGTGCCACCAGCAGAGAAAACAGGGGGCCAGACACCATATATTTT. Its translation is CATSRENRGPDTIYF.

This clonotype is a singleton in its sample. The CDR3 DNA sequence: TGTGCCAGCAGCTCCCTGAAGACAGGGGGGTATGGCTACACCTTC. This gives the protein CASSSLKTGGYGYTF. The V call is TRBV5-6, the J call TRBJ1-2, with 9 bases matching TRBD1. The CDR3 extends over 15 amino acids. Trimming at V came to 3 bases and at J to 5 bases, leaving 8 bases not matched to a gene. From germline, CDR1 is SGHDT and CDR2 YYEEEE. Looking up the rest from reference TRBV5-6 and TRBJ1-2 gives the full variable domain: DAGVTQSPTHLIKTRGQQVTLRCSPKSGHDTVSWYQQALGQGPQFIFQYYEEEERQRGNFPDRFSGHQFPNYSSELNVNALLLGDSALYLCASSSLKTGGYGYTFGSGTRLTVV.

V is TRBV4-3 and J is TRBJ2-1; D unclear. The length of the CDR3 is 17 residues. V lost 4 bases, J lost 0 bases, and 16 bases lay in between. CDR1 is LGHNA and CDR2 is YSLEER in the germline V gene. The chain's CDR3 is CASSPDFPGSSYNEQFF. CDR3 in DNA: TGCGCCAGCAGCCCTGATTTCCCAGGCAGCTCCTACAATGAGCAGTTCTTC.

The chain links TRBV7-2 to TRBJ2-7, with TRBD1 as a possible D gene (5 bases). Germline assignment: CDR1 SGHTA and CDR2 FQGNSA. The CDR3 spans 15 residues. V was trimmed by 1 base and J by 0 bases, leaving 10 bases between them. This CDR3 is CASSLEVGHSYEQYV. CDR3 DNA sequence: TGTGCCAGCAGCTTAGAGGTGGGGCACTCCTACGAGCAGTACGTC.

The rearrangement links TRBV5-1 to TRBJ2-5; D is undetermined. In germline, CDR1 is SGHRS, CDR2 YFSETQ. This CDR3 spans 13 amino acids. Trimming stripped 3 bases from V and 5 bases from J, with 11 bases between. The chain's CDR3 is CASSSPGRETQYF. CDR3 nucleotide sequence: TGCGCCAGCAGCTCACCCGGACGTGAGACCCAGTACTTC.

This clonotype was seen many times. The genes are TRBV18 and TRBJ1-2; 8 nucleotides line up with TRBD1. There are 14 residues in the CDR3. Germline assignment: CDR1 KGHSH and CDR2 LQKENI. V lost 3 bases and J lost 8; bases outside the gene matches: 8. In DNA form, the CDR3 reads TGTGCCAGCTCACCTAATGGACAGGGTGGAGGCTACACCTTC. Encoded protein: CASSPNGQGGGYTF.

The chain recombines TRBV18 with TRBJ2-6; weak D call: TRBD2 (5 bases). The CDR3 runs to 15 residues. Germline values: CDR1 KGHSH, CDR2 LQKENI. The V gene lost 2 bases and the J gene lost 2 bases, with 7 bases spanning the gap. The CDR3 protein is CASSPSGAGANVLTF. CDR3 sequence (DNA): TGTGCCAGCTCACCATCCGGGGCTGGGGCCAACGTCCTGACTTTC.

The V call is TRBV7-3, the J call TRBJ2-5, with D unresolved. Germline V gene data show CDR1 as SGHTA and CDR2 as FQGTGA. This CDR3 contains 13 residues. V was cut by 0 bases and J by 4 bases, with 6 bases left in between. In DNA form, the CDR3 reads TGTGCCAGCAGCTTAACTCCGGGAGAGACCCAGTACTTC. This codes for CASSLTPGETQYF. Using reference TRBV7-3 and TRBJ2-5 for the parts outside the CDR3, the full variable domain is GAGVSQTPSNKVTEKGKYVELRCDPISGHTALYWYRQSLGQGPEFLIYFQGTGAADDSGLPNDRFFAVRPEGSVSTLKIQRTERGDSAVYLCASSLTPGETQYFGPGTRLLVL.

This clonotype was counted ten times or more. The chain uses TRBV29-1 and TRBJ1-1; D is perhaps TRBD1 (5 bases). The length of the CDR3 is 13 residues. Germline V gene lookup returns CDR1 SQVTM and CDR2 ANQGSEA. V lost 6 bases, J lost 1 base, and 12 bases lay in between. The CDR3 coding sequence is TGCAGCGTCCGCGGGACGGAGAACACTGAAGCTTTCTTT. This gives the protein CSVRGTENTEAFF. Looking up the rest from reference TRBV29-1 and TRBJ1-1 gives the full variable domain: SAVISQKPSRDICQRGTSLTIQCQVDSQVTMMFWYRQQPGQSLTLIATANQGSEATYESGFVIDKFPISRPNLTFSTLTVSNMSPEDSSIYLCSVRGTENTEAFFGQGTRLTVV.

This clonotype was detected only a few times. The J gene is TRBJ2-3, the V gene TRBV20-1, with D perhaps TRBD2 (6 bases). The length of the CDR3 is 13 residues. The V gene's germline CDR1 is DFQATT and CDR2 SNEGSKA (reference sequence). V lost 5 bases to trimming and J lost 1 base, with 10 bases between them. CDR3 DNA sequence: TGCAGTGCTCACGTAGCGGGCACAGATACGCAGTATTTT. Protein sequence: CSAHVAGTDTQYF.

This rearrangement joins TRBV4-2 to TRBJ1-4; 7 nucleotides match TRBD1. Per the germline V gene, CDR1 is LGHNA and CDR2 is YNFKEQ. V gave up 0 bases and J gave up 0 bases; unmatched junction bases: 19. The CDR3 contains 22 residues. The CDR3 DNA reads as TGTGCCAGCAGCCAAGAGGTAACTGACAGGGTACTCGACACCGCAACTAATGAAAAACTGTTTTTT. Its translation is CASSQEVTDRVLDTATNEKLFF.

The chain couples TRBV3-2 to TRBJ2-7. TRBV3-2 is a recognized pseudogene. This CDR3 is 15 amino acids long. The CDR3 DNA is TGTGCCAGCAGCCAAGATTTACCGCCTACCTACGAGCAGTACGTC. It is translated as CASSQDLPPTYEQYV.

This clonotype was seen many times. The chain couples TRBV20-1 to TRBJ2-2; the match to TRBD1 covers 10 bases. This CDR3 spans 13 amino acids. The germline V gene has CDR1 DFQATT and CDR2 SNEGSKA (reference sequence). After removal of 7 bases from V and 7 bases from J, the junction contained 6 bases not matched to a gene. The CDR3 is CSVPGQGIGELFF. In DNA, the CDR3 is TGCAGTGTTCCGGGACAGGGGATCGGGGAGCTGTTTTTT.

CDR3 DNA: TGTGCCAGCAGTGGGGGACTAGCGGGGGGCCTCTCCTACAATGAGCAGTTCTTC. Residues: CASSGGLAGGLSYNEQFF. This rearrangement joins TRBV12-3 or TRBV12-4 to TRBJ2-1, with TRBD2 identical over 15 bases. Unmatched junction bases numbered 5, after V lost 5 bases and J lost 0 bases. This CDR3 is built from 18 residues.

The chain recombines TRBV27 with TRBJ1-1, with D possibly matching TRBD1 (6 bases). Germline lookup yields CDR1 MNHEY and CDR2 SMNVEV (reference sequence). This CDR3 has 13 residues. Trimming pared 7 bases from V and 2 bases from J, leaving 11 bases between. As DNA, the CDR3 is TGTGCCAGCACCCGGGGGCTAAACACTGAAGCTTTCTTT. It is translated as CASTRGLNTEAFF.

The chain has TRBV18 and TRBJ2-4; the D gene could be TRBD1 or TRBD2 (6 bases each). The V and J ends lost 0 bases and 5 bases respectively, with 14 bases between them. CDR3 length: 16 amino acids. Germline CDR1 is KGHSH and CDR2 is LQKENI. The DNA for the CDR3 is TGTGCCAGCTCACCACCTCAGGGGAGGAAAGAAAACATTCAGTACTTC. Protein: CASSPPQGRKENIQYF.

The chain recombines TRBV7-9 with TRBJ2-3; the D gene is possibly TRBD2 (5 bases). Looked up from germline, CDR1 is SEHNR and CDR2 is FQNEAQ (reference sequence). The CDR3 consists of 12 residues. V was cut by 6 bases and J by 5 bases, with 9 bases left in between. DNA of the CDR3: TGTGCCAGCAGATCTGAGGGAGATACGCAGTATTTT. It yields the protein CASRSEGDTQYF.

This clonotype was counted a few times. The V call is TRBV27, the J call TRBJ1-2; no reliable D call. The germline V gene has CDR1 MNHEY and CDR2 SMNVEV (reference sequence). The CDR3 length is 12 residues. Trimming cost V 8 bases and J 0 bases, with 7 bases left between them. This chain's CDR3 is CASGRTNYGYTF. The CDR3 nucleotides read TGTGCCAGCGGAAGGACTAACTATGGCTACACCTTC.

The chain couples TRBV11-3 to TRBJ1-1, with a weak D call TRBD1 (6 bases). V lost 0 bases and J lost 3, with 11 bases in between. Germline V gene lookup returns CDR1 SGHNT and CDR2 YENEEA. The CDR3 spans 15 residues. CDR3 nucleotide sequence: TGTGCCAGCAGCTTAGACCGGGGGCCGGACACTGAAGCTTTCTTT. Protein: CASSLDRGPDTEAFF.

This clonotype was detected a few times. V and J are TRBV7-3 and TRBJ2-7; perhaps TRBD2 as D (5 bases). With 5 bases removed from V and 2 bases from J, the gap between germline ends came to 16 bases. CDR1 SGHTA and CDR2 FQGTGA come from the germline V gene. The CDR3 extends over 15 amino acids. The CDR3 region is CASSPRRRKAYEQYV. The CDR3 coding sequence is TGTGCCAGCAGCCCCCGCCGGAGGAAGGCCTACGAGCAGTACGTC.

This clonotype was observed a handful of times. The chain links TRBV7-2 to TRBJ2-1; TRBD2 matches at 8 bases. Germline lookup yields CDR1 SGHTA and CDR2 FQGNSA. The CDR3 is 16 residues long. V shed 5 bases and J 2 bases; nucleotides not matched to a gene: 8. CDR3 sequence (DNA): TGTGCCAGCAGCCGAGGGGTAGCGGGGACCTACAATGAGCAGTTCTTC. As protein: CASSRGVAGTYNEQFF. Drawing the rest from reference TRBV7-2 and TRBJ2-1, the complete variable domain is GAGVSQSPSNKVTEKGKDVELRCDPISGHTALYWYRQSLGQGLEFLIYFQGNSAPDKSGLPSDRFSAERTGGSVSTLTIQRTQQEDSAVYLCASSRGVAGTYNEQFFGPGTRLTVL.

The rearrangement uses TRBV20-1 and TRBJ2-2, with D possibly matching TRBD1 (5 bases). Trimming cost V 0 bases and J 4 bases, with 9 bases left between them. Germline V gene sequence: CDR1 DFQATT, CDR2 SNEGSKA (reference sequence). There are 14 residues in the CDR3. The CDR3 is CSARDQGGTGELFF. The CDR3 nucleotides are TGCAGTGCTAGAGATCAGGGTGGCACCGGGGAGCTGTTTTTT.

This clonotype occurred once. The chain carries TRBV3-1 and TRBJ2-2, with D tentatively TRBD2 (5 bases). The CDR3 covers 18 residues. Trimming stripped 3 bases from V and 1 base from J, with 18 bases between. Germline values: CDR1 LGHDT, CDR2 YNNKEL (reference sequence). The CDR3 reads CASSHPAGLSWNTGELFF. Written as DNA, the CDR3 is TGTGCCAGCAGCCACCCCGCTGGACTGTCTTGGAACACCGGGGAGCTGTTTTTT.

The chain recombines TRBV2 with TRBJ1-2; TRBD1 agrees at 12 bases. CDR1 is SNHLY and CDR2 is FYNNEI in the germline V gene. The CDR3 runs to 16 residues. The ends lost 3 bases at V and 8 bases at J; junction bases unmatched: 10. The CDR3 region has the DNA TGTGCCAGCAGTGAGGGACAGGGGGCTTTGGGGAACGGCTACACCTTC. It translates to CASSEGQGALGNGYTF.